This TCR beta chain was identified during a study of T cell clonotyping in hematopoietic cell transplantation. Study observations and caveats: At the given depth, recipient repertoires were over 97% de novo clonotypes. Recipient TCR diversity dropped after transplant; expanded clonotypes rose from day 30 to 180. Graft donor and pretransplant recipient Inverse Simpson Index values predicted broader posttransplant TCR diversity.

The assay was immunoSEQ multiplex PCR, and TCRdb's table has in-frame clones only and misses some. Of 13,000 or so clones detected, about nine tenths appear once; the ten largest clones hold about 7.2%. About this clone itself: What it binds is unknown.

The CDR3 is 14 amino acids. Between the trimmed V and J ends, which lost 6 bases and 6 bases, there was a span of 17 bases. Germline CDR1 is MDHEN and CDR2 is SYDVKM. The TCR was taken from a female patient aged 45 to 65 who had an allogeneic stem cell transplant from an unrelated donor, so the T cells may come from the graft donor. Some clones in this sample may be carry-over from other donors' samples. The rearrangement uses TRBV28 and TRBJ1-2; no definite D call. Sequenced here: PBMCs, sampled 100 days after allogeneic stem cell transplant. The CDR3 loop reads CASSLYVSGDGYTF. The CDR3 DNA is TGTGCCAGCAGCCTTTACGTTAGCGGAGATGGCTACACCTTC.